Following are 2 T cell receptor beta chains from one sample sequenced in a study of Ad26.COV2.S vaccination and SARS-CoV-2 variants. Treatment specified: 15 to 20 received Ad26.COV2.S at low or high dose, single or two shots; roughly 5 received placebo; per-sample allocation not given. Sampling took place 63 days after the first vaccine or placebo injection. Using immunoSEQ multiplex PCR, the repertoire was profiled, and TCRdb retains in-frame clones only, with some absent. The data contain fewer than 500,000 clones, about 93% of them singletons. The sequenced sample was peripheral blood, obtained in a trial of Ad26.COV2.S vaccine versus placebo. These receptors all stem from a person between 18 and 60 years old who received the Ad26.COV2.S COVID-19 vaccine or a placebo.

The V gene is TRBV7-9, the J gene TRBJ2-3, with D possibly being TRBD1 (5 bases). Germline V gives CDR1 SEHNR, CDR2 FQNEAQ (reference sequence). V lost 4 bases and J 0 bases, leaving 11 bases between the germline ends. The CDR3 spans 15 residues. CDR3 DNA sequence: TGTGCCAGCAGCTCGACCGGACAAAGCACAGATACGCAGTATTTT. It specifies CASSSTGQSTDTQYF.

Note on this clone: The germline gene is not matched at one end of the junction; a read error may be the cause. The J gene is TRBJ2-5, the V gene TRBV7-2; no clear D. This CDR3 is built from 12 residues. Germline V gene data show CDR1 as SGHTA and CDR2 as FQGNSA. This chain's CDR3 is CASSFQQGTQYF. The CDR3 bases are TGTGCCAGCAGCTTCCAACAAGGGACCCAGTACTTC.